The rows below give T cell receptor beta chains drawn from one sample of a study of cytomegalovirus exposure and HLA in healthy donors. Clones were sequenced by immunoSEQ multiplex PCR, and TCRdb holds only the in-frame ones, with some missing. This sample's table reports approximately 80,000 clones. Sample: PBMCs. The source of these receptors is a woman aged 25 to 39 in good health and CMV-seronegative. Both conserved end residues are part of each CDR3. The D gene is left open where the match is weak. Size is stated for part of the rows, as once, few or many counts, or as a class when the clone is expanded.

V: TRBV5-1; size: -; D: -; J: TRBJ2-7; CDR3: CASSLTGKALGDEQYF; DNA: TGCGCCAGCAGCCTGACAGGAAAAGCTCTCGGGGACGAGCAGTACTTC
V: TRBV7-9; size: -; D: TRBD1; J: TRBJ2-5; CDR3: CASSLGQGQETQYF; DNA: TGTGCCAGCAGCTTAGGACAGGGCCAAGAGACCCAGTACTTC
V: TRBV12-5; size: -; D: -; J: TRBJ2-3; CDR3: CASGPGGQYF; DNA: TGTGCTAGTGGCCCCGGAGGGCAGTATTTT
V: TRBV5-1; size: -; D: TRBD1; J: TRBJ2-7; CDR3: CASSLGTGIDYEQYF; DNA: TGCGCCAGCAGCTTAGGGACAGGGATCGACTACGAGCAGTACTTC
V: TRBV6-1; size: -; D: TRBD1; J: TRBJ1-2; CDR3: CASRADRAYTF; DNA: TGTGCCAGCAGGGCAGACAGGGCCTACACCTTC
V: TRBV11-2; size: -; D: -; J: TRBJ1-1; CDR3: CASSFGQGTEAFF; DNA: TGTGCCAGCAGCTTTGGCCAGGGAACTGAAGCTTTCTTT
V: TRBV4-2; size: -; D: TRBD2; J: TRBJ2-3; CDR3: CASSQLASGPSTDTQYF; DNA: TGTGCCAGCAGCCAACTGGCTAGCGGGCCGAGCACAGATACGCAGTATTTT
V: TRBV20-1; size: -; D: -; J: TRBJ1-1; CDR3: CSVDRDTEAFF; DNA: TGCAGTGTTGACCGGGACACTGAAGCTTTCTTT
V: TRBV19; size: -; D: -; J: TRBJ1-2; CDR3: CAIEAGRGYTF; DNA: TGTGCCATAGAGGCGGGCCGGGGCTACACCTTC
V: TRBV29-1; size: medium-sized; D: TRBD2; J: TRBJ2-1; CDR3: CSVGFLGLTSGANEQFF; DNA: TGCAGCGTTGGATTTTTAGGGTTGACTAGCGGGGCCAATGAGCAGTTCTTC
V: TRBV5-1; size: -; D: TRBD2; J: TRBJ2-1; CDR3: CASSLAVRTSGSYNEQFF; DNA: TGCGCCAGCAGCTTGGCCGTGAGGACTAGCGGGAGCTACAATGAGCAGTTCTTC
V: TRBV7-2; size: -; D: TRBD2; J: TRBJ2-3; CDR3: CASSLALAGGPDTQYF; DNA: TGTGCCAGCAGCTTAGCGCTAGCGGGGGGGCCAGATACGCAGTATTTT